A selection of T cell receptor beta chains follows, all from one sample in a study of Ad26.COV2.S vaccination and SARS-CoV-2 variants. TCRdb's table, derived via immunoSEQ multiplex PCR, lists solely in-frame clones and lacks some. The repertoire holds 450,000 to 550,000 clones, 80% to 90% seen once, with 2.5% in the top ten. The sequenced sample was peripheral blood, obtained in a trial of Ad26.COV2.S vaccine versus placebo. The receptors come from a person between 18 and 59 years old who received the Ad26.COV2.S COVID-19 vaccine or a placebo. The CDR3 runs from the conserved cysteine through the conserved F or W. D genes are given only for firm matches. Some rows mark clone size as missing; the rest say once, few, many or name a class of expanded clone.

>TRBJ1-2|TRBD1|.|TRBV7-9
CASTIASGQGSDGYTF
TGTGCCAGCACCATTGCATCGGGACAGGGGTCGGATGGCTACACCTTC
>TRBJ1-2|.|once|TRBV12-3/TRBV12-4
CASTSKRGYGYTF
TGTGCGAGCACGTCGAAAAGGGGCTATGGCTACACCTTC
>TRBJ1-5|TRBD1|.|TRBV7-8
CASSFTQGAGGQPQHF
TGTGCCAGCAGCTTTACGCAGGGGGCGGGAGGTCAGCCCCAGCATTTT
>TRBJ1-6|TRBD1|.|TRBV2
CASSYRGLWNSPLHF
TGTGCCAGCAGCTACAGGGGGCTATGGAATTCACCCCTCCACTTT
>TRBJ1-6|.|.|TRBV20-1
CSAGGPGVGSPLHF
TGCAGTGCTGGTGGACCGGGGGTCGGATCACCCCTCCACTTT
>TRBJ1-4|.|.|TRBV9
CASSRDGGNEKLFF
TGTGCCAGCAGCAGGGACGGGGGGAATGAAAAACTGTTTTTT
>TRBJ1-2|.|.|TRBV19
CASSIRDSIYGYTF
TGTGCCAGTAGTATCCGGGACTCTATCTATGGCTACACCTTC
>TRBJ1-6|.|.|TRBV7-2
CASSLARGVSGSPLHF
TGTGCCAGCAGCTTAGCCCGGGGGGTTAGTGGTTCACCCCTCCACTTT
>TRBJ1-2|TRBD1|.|TRBV19
CASSISTGYGYTF
TGTGCCAGTAGTATCTCGACAGGGTATGGCTACACCTTC
>TRBJ2-6|TRBD1|.|TRBV3-1/TRBV3-2
CASSRRGTDSGANVLTF
TGTGCCAGCAGCCGTAGAGGGACAGACTCTGGGGCCAACGTCCTGACTTTC
>TRBJ2-3|.|.|TRBV19
CASSLSPREWGADTQYF
TGTGCCAGTAGTCTCAGCCCACGGGAGTGGGGGGCAGATACGCAGTATTTT